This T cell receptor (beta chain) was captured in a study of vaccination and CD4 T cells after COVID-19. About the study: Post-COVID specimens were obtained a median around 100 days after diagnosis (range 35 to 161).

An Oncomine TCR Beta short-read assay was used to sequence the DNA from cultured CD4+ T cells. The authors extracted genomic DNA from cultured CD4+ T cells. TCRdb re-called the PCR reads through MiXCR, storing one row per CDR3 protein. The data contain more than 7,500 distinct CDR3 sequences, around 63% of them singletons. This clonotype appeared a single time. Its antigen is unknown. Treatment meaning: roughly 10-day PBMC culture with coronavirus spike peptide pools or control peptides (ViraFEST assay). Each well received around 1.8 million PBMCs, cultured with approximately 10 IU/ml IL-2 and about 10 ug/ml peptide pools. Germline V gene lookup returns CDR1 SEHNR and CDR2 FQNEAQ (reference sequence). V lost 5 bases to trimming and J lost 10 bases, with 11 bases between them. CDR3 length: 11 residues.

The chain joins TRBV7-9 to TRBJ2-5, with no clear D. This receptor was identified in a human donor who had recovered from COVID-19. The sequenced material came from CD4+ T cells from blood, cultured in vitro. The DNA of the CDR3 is TGTGCCAGCAGCGAAGTGGGAAGCCAGTACTTC. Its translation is CASSEVGSQYF.